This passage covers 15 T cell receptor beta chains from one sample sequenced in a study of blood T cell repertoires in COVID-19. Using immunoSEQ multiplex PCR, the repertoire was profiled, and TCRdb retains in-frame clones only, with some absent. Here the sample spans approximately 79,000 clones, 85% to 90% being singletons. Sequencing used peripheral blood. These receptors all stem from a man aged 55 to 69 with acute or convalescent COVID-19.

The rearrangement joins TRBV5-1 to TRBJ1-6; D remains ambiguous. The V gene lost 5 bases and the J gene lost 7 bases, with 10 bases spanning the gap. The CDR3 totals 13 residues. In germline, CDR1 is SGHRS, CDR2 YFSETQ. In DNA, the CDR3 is TGCGCCAGCAGGAGGGCCTTAAATTCACCCCTCCACTTT. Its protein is CASRRALNSPLHF.

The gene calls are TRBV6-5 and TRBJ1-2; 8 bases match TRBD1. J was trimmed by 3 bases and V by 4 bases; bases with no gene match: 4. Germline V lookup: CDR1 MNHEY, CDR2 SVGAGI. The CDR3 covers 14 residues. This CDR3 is CASSSGGGHYGYTF. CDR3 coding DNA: TGTGCCAGCAGTTCAGGGGGCGGACACTATGGCTACACCTTC.

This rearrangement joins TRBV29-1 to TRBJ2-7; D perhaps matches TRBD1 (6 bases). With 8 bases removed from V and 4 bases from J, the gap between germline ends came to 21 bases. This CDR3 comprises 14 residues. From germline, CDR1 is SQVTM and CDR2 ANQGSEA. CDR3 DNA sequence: TGCAGCCCGCAAATTGGGGACATCGTGTACGAGCAGTACTTC. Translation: CSPQIGDIVYEQYF.

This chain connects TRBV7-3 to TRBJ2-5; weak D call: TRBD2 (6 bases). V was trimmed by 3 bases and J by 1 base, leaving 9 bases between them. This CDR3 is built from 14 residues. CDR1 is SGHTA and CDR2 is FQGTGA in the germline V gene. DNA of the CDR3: TGTGCCAGCAGCTTGGGAGGAACCCAAGAGACCCAGTACTTC. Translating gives CASSLGGTQETQYF.

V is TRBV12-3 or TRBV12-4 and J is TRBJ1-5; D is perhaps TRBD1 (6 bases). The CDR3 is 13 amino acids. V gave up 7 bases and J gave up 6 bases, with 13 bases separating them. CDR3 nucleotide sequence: TGTGCCAGCACCCGGGACAACGTTCAGCCCCAGCATTTT. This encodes CASTRDNVQPQHF.

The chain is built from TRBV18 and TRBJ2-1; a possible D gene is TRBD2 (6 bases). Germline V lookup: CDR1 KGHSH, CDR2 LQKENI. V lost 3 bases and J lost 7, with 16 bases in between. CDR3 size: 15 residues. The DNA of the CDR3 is TGTGCCAGCTCACCCGACCAACTAGCTGTGAATGAGCAGTTCTTC. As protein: CASSPDQLAVNEQFF.

The CDR3 DNA reads as TGCGCCAGCCGTGGGCTAGCGGTAAGCACAGATACGCAGTATTTT. Translating gives CASRGLAVSTDTQYF. This chain uses TRBV5-1 with TRBJ2-3; 7 bases map to TRBD2. V dropped 7 bases and J dropped 0; count of bases not matched to a gene: 8. The germline V gene has CDR1 SGHRS and CDR2 YFSETQ. The CDR3 length is 15 residues.

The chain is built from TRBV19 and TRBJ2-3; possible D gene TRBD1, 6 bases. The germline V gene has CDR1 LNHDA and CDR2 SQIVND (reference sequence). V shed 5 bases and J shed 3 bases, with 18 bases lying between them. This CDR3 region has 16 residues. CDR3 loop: CASSPGRGRGTDTQYF. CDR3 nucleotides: TGTGCCAGTAGTCCTGGCAGGGGAAGGGGGACAGATACGCAGTATTTT. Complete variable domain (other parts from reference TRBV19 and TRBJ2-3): DGGITQSPKYLFRKEGQNVTLSCEQNLNHDAMYWYRQDPGQGLRLIYYSQIVNDFQKGDIAEGYSVSREKKESFPLTVTSAQKNPTAFYLCASSPGRGRGTDTQYFGPGTRLTVL.

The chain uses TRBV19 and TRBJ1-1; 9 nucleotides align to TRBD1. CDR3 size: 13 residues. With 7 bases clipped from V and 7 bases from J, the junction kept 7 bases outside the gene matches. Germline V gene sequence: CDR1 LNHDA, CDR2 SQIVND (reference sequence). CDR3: CASKRQGDFEAFF. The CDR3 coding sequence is TGTGCCAGTAAGAGACAGGGGGATTTTGAAGCTTTCTTT.

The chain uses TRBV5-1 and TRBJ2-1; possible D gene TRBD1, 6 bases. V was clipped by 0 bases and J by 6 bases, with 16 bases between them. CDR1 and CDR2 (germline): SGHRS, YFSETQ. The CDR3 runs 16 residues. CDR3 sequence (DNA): TGCGCCAGCAGCTTGGAGGGGGTGGTTAAGCGCAATGAGCAGTTCTTC. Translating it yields CASSLEGVVKRNEQFF.

CDR3 in DNA: TGTGCCAGCAGTTACCCGGGGAACCTCGCGAACACTGAAGCTTTCTTT. Its protein is CASSYPGNLANTEAFF. This chain uses TRBV6-6 with TRBJ1-1; no reliable D call. The V gene lost 2 bases and the J gene lost 1 base, with 14 bases spanning the gap. The germline V gene has CDR1 MNHNY and CDR2 SVGAGI (reference sequence). This CDR3 spans 16 amino acids.

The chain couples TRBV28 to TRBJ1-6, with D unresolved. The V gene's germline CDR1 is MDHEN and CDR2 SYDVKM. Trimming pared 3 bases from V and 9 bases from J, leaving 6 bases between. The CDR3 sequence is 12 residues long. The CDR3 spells CASSLRISPLHF. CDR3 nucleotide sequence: TGTGCCAGCAGTTTGAGAATTTCACCCCTCCACTTT.

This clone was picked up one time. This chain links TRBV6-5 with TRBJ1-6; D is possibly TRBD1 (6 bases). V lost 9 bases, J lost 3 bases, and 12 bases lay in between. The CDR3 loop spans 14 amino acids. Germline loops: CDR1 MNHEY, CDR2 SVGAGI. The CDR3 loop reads CARFGTSYNSPLHF. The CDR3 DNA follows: TGTGCCAGGTTCGGGACAAGCTATAATTCACCCCTCCACTTT.

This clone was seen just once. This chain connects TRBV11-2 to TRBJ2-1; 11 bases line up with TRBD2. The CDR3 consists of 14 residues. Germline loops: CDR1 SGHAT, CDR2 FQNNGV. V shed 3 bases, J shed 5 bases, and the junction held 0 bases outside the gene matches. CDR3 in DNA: TGTGCCAGCAGCTTTAGCGGGAGGGACAATGAGCAGTTCTTC. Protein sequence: CASSFSGRDNEQFF.

The CDR3 region has the DNA TGTGCCAGCTCACGGGACAGTCCCGACACCGGGGAGCTGTTTTTT. It encodes CASSRDSPDTGELFF. This chain connects TRBV18 to TRBJ2-2; 7 bases line up with TRBD1. V shed 4 bases and J 3 bases; nucleotides not matched to a gene: 5. The CDR3 sequence is 15 residues long. Germline assignment: CDR1 KGHSH and CDR2 LQKENI.